Listed here are 8 T cell receptor beta chains from one sample, sequenced in a study of CD8 T cells in ankylosing spondylitis (dated by TCRdb to about 2017). The protocol used for the library was 5' RACE. Instrument on record: Illumina HiSeq 2500. Using fastp at Q25 and MiXCR, TCRdb reprocessed the public reads and kept productive beta chains. Every distinct CDR3 protein forms one entry, paired with its most common genes and DNA. Present in this sample are about 150,000 distinct CDR3 sequences, roughly 44% of which were seen just once. Approximately 14% of the sample is in the top ten clones. The sequenced material came from synovial fluid, either unsorted or a sorted T cell fraction (not recorded which). Receptors originate from a male donor with ankylosing spondylitis.

This clonotype ranks as large. The CDR3 sequence: CATSPSRRETQYF. The DNA of the CDR3 is TGTGCCACCAGCCCAAGCCGTCGGGAGACCCAGTACTTC. The chain employs TRBV15 and TRBJ2-5; no firm D call. V gave up 5 bases and J gave up 5 bases, with 12 bases separating them. The CDR3 sequence is 13 residues long. In germline, CDR1 is LNHNV, CDR2 YYDKDF (reference sequence).

The V and J genes are TRBV5-1 and TRBJ2-3; TRBD2 agrees at 11 bases. In germline, CDR1 is SGHRS, CDR2 YFSETQ. This CDR3 is built from 16 residues. The V and J ends lost 0 bases and 5 bases, in that order; junction bases with no gene match: 5. CDR3 amino acids: CASSLVLAGDLDTQYF. The CDR3 coding sequence is TGCGCCAGCAGCTTGGTACTAGCGGGGGACCTAGATACGCAGTATTTT.

This clonotype was observed a handful of times. CDR3 bases: TGTGCCACCAGTGAAATGTCAGGAGATACGCAGTATTTT. Translated: CATSEMSGDTQYF. V usage is TRBV24-1 and J usage is TRBJ2-3; D ambiguous. V lost 4 bases and J lost 5, with 9 bases in between. Germline CDR1 and CDR2: KGHDR and SFDVKD. CDR3 length: 13 amino acids.

DNA for the CDR3: TGTGCCATCAGTGATCACCACACAGATACGCAGTATTTT. Translating gives CAISDHHTDTQYF. V gene TRBV10-3 combines with J gene TRBJ2-3; D unresolved. The CDR3 contains 13 residues. The V and J ends lost 3 bases and 2 bases respectively, with 6 bases between them. Germline-derived CDR1 and CDR2 are ENHRY and SYGVKD.

A single count supports this clonotype. This rearrangement joins TRBV5-1 to TRBJ1-1; 9 bases align to TRBD1. Germline CDR1 SGHRS, CDR2 YFSETQ. The J segment lost 5 bases and the V segment lost 4 bases, leaving 3 bases of the junction unmatched. The CDR3 covers 13 residues. The CDR3 here is CASSRTGETEAFF. CDR3 bases: TGCGCCAGCAGCCGGACAGGGGAGACTGAAGCTTTCTTT.

This clonotype was seen repeatedly, ten times or more. The V call is TRBV12-3 or TRBV12-4, the J call TRBJ2-1; D not resolved. The CDR3 covers 12 residues. Between the trimmed V and J ends, which lost 11 bases and 2 bases, there was a span of 10 bases. CDR3 sequence (DNA): TGTGCCGACCACCTTCCCTACAATGAGCAGTTCTTC. Translated: CADHLPYNEQFF.

The chain is built from TRBV6-1 and TRBJ2-7, with a weak D call TRBD2 (6 bases). This CDR3 contains 16 residues. Germline assignment: CDR1 MNHNS and CDR2 SASEGT. V shed 7 bases and J shed 3 bases, with 22 bases lying between them. The CDR3 sequence is CASKWDPGTGGYEQYF. CDR3 DNA: TGTGCCAGCAAGTGGGATCCGGGTACCGGGGGCTACGAGCAGTACTTC.

This clonotype appeared a single time. The V gene is TRBV12-3 or TRBV12-4, the J gene TRBJ1-3; D ambiguous. Trimming removed 2 bases from V and 3 bases from J, with 8 bases in between. The CDR3 runs 14 residues. This CDR3 reads CASSLWHYGNTIYF. The CDR3 DNA is TGTGCCAGCAGTTTATGGCACTATGGAAACACCATATATTTT.